One TCR beta chain is described in this entry. Its antigen is undetermined. The entry originates in a study of T cells in Graves' hyperthyroidism and ophthalmopathy. It was RNA transcripts that yielded the amplified TCR beta CDR3 regions. The HTBI set primed first-round TCR CDR3 RT-PCR. From the multiplex PCR reads, TCRdb called clonotypes with MiXCR, one entry per CDR3 protein. The data show hundreds of thousands of distinct CDR3 sequences, around 21% seen once. Trimming at V came to 6 bases and at J to 3 bases, leaving 7 bases not matched to a gene. Germline CDR1 reads MGHRA; CDR2 reads YSYEKL. CDR3 length equals 15 residues. Whole-study results and caveats: Also found in blood were most expanded thyroid clonotypes above 0.001.

Material: blood. This sequence joins TRBV4-1 and TRBJ2-3; 9 nucleotides agree with TRBD2. This receptor was identified in a man in his thirties or forties with Graves' ophthalmopathy. The CDR3 sequence: CASRPGTSFTDTQYF. In nucleotides, the CDR3 is TGCGCCAGCAGACCCGGGACTAGCTTTACAGATACGCAGTATTTT.